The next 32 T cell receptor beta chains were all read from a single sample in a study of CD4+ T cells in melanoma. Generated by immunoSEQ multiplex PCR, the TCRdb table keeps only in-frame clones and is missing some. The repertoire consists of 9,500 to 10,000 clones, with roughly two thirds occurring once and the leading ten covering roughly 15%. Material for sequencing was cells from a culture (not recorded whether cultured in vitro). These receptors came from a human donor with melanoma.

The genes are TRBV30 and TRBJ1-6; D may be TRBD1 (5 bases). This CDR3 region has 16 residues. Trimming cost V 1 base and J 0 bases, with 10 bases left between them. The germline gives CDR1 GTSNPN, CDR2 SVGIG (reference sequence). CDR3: CAWSAGSYSYNSPLHF. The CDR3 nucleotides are TGTGCCTGGAGTGCAGGGTCCTACTCCTATAATTCACCCCTCCACTTT.

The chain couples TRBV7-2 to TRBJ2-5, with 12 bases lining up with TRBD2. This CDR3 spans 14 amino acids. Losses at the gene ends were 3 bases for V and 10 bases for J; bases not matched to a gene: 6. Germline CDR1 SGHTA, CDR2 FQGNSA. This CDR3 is CASSFTSGGHSQYF. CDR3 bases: TGTGCCAGCAGCTTTACTAGCGGGGGGCACAGCCAGTACTTC.

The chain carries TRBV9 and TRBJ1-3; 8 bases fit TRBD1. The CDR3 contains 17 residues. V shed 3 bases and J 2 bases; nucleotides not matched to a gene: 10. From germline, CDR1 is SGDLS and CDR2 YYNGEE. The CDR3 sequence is CASSAALQGAAGNTIYF. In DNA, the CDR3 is TGTGCCAGCAGCGCCGCCCTGCAGGGGGCGGCTGGAAACACCATATATTTT.

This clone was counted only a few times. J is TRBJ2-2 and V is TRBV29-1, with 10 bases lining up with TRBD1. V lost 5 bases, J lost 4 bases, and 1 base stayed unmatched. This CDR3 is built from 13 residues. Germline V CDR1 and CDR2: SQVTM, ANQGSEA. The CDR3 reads CSVRTGGTGELFF. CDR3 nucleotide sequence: TGCAGCGTTCGGACAGGGGGCACCGGGGAGCTGTTTTTT.

CDR3 region: CAISESPDFGYNEQFF. CDR3 nucleotides: TGTGCCATCAGTGAGTCTCCTGATTTCGGCTACAATGAGCAGTTCTTC. The chain has TRBV10-3 and TRBJ2-1; D is unclear. CDR1 ENHRY and CDR2 SYGVKD come from the germline V gene. The CDR3 totals 16 residues. V was pared by 0 bases and J by 3 bases, with 12 bases between.

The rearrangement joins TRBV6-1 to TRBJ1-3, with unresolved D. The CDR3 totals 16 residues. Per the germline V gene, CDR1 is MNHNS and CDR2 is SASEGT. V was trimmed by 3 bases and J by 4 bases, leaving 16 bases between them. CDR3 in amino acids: CASSDVITLGGNTIYF. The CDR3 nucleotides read TGTGCCAGCAGTGACGTGATAACCCTGGGGGGAAACACCATATATTTT.

The CDR3 is CASSLTGTSGSSPLHF. The CDR3 bases are TGTGCCAGCAGTCTAACCGGGACTTCGGGAAGTTCACCCCTCCACTTT. The gene calls are TRBV6-6 and TRBJ1-6, with D possibly being TRBD1 (5 bases). V was trimmed by 5 bases and J by 9 bases, leaving 20 bases between them. CDR1 is MNHNY and CDR2 is SVGAGI in the germline V gene (reference sequence). This CDR3 is built from 16 residues.

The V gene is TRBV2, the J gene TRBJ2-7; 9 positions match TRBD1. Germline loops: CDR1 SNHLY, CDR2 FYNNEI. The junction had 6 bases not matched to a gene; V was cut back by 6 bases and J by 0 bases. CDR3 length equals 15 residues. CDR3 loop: CASSQTGGNSYEQYF. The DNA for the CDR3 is TGTGCCAGCAGCCAGACAGGGGGGAACTCCTACGAGCAGTACTTC.

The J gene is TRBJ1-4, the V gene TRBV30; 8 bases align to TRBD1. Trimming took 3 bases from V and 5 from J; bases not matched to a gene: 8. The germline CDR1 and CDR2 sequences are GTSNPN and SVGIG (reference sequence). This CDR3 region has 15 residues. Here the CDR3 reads CAWRQPGQVNEKLFF. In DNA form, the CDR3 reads TGTGCCTGGAGGCAACCGGGACAGGTAAATGAAAAACTGTTTTTT.

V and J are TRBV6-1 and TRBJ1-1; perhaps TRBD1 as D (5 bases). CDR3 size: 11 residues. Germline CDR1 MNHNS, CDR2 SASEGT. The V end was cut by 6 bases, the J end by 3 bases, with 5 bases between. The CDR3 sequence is CASRGDTEAFF. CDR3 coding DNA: TGTGCCAGCAGAGGGGACACTGAAGCTTTCTTT.

The CDR3 spells CASSLSGGGSITYEQYF. The CDR3 DNA is TGCGCCAGCAGCTTGTCGGGGGGCGGCAGTATCACCTACGAGCAGTACTTC. The chain links TRBV5-1 to TRBJ2-7, with D possibly being TRBD2 (7 bases). The V and J ends lost 1 base and 2 bases respectively, with 19 bases between them. Per germline, CDR1 SGHRS and CDR2 YFSETQ. CDR3 length: 17 amino acids.

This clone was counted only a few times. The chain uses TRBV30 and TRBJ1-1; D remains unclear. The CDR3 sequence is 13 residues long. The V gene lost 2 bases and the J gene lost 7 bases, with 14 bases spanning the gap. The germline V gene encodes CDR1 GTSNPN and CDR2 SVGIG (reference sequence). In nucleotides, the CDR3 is TGTGCCTGGAGTTCTATCCGGGAAGGTGAAGCTTTCTTT. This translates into CAWSSIREGEAFF.

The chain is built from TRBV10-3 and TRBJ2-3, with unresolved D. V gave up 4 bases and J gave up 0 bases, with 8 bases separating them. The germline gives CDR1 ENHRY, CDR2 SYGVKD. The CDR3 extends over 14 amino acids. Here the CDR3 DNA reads TGTGCCATCAGTGTGACGGTTAGCACAGATACGCAGTATTTT. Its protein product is CAISVTVSTDTQYF.

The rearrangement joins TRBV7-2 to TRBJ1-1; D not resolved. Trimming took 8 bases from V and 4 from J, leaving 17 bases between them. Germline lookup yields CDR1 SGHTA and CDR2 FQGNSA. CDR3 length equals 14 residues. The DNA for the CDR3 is TGTGCCAGCGCTAAGACGGTCTTTCGCACTGAAGCTTTCTTT. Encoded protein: CASAKTVFRTEAFF.

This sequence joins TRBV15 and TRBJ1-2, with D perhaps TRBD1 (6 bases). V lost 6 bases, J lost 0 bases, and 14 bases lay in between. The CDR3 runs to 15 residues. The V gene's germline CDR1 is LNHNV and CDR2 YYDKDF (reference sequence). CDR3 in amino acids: CATSVTGRANYGYTF. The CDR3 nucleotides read TGTGCCACCAGTGTGACAGGCCGAGCTAACTATGGCTACACCTTC. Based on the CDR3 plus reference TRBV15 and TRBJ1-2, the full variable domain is DAMVIQNPRYQVTQFGKPVTLSCSQTLNHNVMYWYQQKSSQAPKLLFHYYDKDFNNEADTPDNFQSRRPNTSFCFLDIRSPGLGDTAMYLCATSVTGRANYGYTFGSGTRLTVV.

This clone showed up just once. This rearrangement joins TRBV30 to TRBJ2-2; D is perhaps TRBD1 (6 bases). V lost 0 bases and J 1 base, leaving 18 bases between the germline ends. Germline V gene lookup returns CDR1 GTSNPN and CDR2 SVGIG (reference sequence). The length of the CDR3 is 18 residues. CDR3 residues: CAWSVVRTASGNTGELFF. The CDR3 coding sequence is TGTGCCTGGAGTGTAGTTCGGACAGCCTCAGGGAACACCGGGGAGCTGTTTTTT.

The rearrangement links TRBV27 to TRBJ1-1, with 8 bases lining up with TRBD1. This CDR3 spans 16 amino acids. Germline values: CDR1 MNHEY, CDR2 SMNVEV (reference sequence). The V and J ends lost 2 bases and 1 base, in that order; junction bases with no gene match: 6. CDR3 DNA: TGTGCCAGCAGTTTACAGGGGGCCCTCCGGAACACTGAAGCTTTCTTT. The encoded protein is CASSLQGALRNTEAFF.

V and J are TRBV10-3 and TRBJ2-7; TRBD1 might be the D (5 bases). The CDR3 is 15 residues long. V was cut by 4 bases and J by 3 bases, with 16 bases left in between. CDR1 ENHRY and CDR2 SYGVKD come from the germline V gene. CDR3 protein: CAISGSWGPYYEQYF. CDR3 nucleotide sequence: TGTGCCATCAGTGGTTCTTGGGGCCCTTACTACGAGCAGTACTTC.

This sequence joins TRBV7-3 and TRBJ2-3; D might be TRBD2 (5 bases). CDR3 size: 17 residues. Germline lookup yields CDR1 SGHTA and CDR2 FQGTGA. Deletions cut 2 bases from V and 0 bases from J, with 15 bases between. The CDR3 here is CASSLGVSSGSTDTQYF. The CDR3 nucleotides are TGTGCCAGCAGCTTAGGGGTTTCTTCGGGGAGCACAGATACGCAGTATTTT.

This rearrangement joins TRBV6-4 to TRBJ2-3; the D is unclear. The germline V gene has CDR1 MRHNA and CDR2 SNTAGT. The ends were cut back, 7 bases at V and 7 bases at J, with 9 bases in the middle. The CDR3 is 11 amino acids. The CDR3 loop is CASKESHTQYF. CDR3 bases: TGTGCCAGCAAGGAGTCCCATACGCAGTATTTT.

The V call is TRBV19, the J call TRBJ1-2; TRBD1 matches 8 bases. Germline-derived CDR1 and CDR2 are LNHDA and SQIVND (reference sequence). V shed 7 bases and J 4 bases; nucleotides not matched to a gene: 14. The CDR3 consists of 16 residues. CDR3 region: CASTNPGQGYVYGYTF. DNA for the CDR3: TGTGCCAGTACCAACCCCGGACAGGGCTATGTCTATGGCTACACCTTC.

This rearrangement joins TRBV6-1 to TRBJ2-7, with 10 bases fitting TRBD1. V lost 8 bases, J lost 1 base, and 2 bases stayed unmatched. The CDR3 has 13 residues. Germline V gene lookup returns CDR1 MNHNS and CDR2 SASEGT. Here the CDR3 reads CASRDRGSYEQYF. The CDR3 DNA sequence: TGTGCCAGCCGGGACAGGGGATCCTACGAGCAGTACTTC.

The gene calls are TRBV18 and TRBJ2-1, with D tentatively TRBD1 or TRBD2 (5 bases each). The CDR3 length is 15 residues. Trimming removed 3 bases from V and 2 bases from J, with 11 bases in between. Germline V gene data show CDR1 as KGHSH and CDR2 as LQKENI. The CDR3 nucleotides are TGTGCCAGCTCACCGGGGACGGGGCCCTACAATGAGCAGTTCTTC. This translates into CASSPGTGPYNEQFF.

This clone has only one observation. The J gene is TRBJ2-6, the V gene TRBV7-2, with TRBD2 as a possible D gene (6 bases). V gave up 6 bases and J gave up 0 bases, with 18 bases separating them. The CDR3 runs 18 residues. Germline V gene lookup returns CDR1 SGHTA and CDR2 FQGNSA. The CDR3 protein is CASSLRTTLYSGANVLTF. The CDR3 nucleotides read TGTGCCAGCAGTCTGCGGACTACCCTGTACTCTGGGGCCAACGTCCTGACTTTC.

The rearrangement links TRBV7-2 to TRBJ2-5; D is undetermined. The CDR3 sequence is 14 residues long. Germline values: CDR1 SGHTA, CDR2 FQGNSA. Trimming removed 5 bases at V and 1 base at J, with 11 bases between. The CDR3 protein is CASSISATQETQYF. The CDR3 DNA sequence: TGTGCCAGCAGCATCTCAGCGACCCAAGAGACCCAGTACTTC.

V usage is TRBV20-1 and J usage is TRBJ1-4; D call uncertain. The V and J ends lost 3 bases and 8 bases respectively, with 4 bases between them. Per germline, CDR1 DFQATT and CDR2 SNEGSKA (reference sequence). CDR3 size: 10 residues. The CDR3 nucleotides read TGCAGTGCTAGTTACGAAAAACTGTTTTTT. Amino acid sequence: CSASYEKLFF.

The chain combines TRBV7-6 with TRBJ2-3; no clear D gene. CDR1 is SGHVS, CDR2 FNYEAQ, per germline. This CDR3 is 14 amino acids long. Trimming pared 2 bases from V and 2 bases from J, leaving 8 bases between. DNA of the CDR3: TGTGCCAGCAGCTTACATCAAGACACAGATACGCAGTATTTT. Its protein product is CASSLHQDTDTQYF.

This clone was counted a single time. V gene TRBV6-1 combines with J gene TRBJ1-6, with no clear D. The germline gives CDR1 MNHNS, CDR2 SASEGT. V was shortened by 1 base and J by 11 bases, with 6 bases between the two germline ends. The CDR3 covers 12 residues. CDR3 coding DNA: TGTGCCAGCAGTGAAGAAGGACCACCCCTCCACTTT. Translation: CASSEEGPPLHF.

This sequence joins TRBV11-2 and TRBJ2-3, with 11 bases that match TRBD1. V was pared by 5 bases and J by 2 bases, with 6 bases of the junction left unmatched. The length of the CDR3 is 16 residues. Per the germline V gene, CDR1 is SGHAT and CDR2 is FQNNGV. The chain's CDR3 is CASSVRTGGDTDTQYF. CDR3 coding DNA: TGTGCCAGCAGCGTCCGGACAGGGGGCGACACAGATACGCAGTATTTT.

The CDR3 here is CASKPGTTNTGELFF. CDR3 DNA sequence: TGTGCCAGCAAGCCGGGGACTACTAACACCGGGGAGCTGTTTTTT. The V gene is TRBV9, the J gene TRBJ2-2; TRBD2 matches at 7 bases. Germline V gene data show CDR1 as SGDLS and CDR2 as YYNGEE. This CDR3 spans 15 amino acids. Losses at the gene ends were 6 bases for V and 2 bases for J; bases not matched to a gene: 7.

The CDR3 reads CASSRPWGSEAPLHF. As DNA, the CDR3 is TGTGCCAGCAGCCGCCCTTGGGGGTCGGAGGCACCCCTCCACTTT. V usage is TRBV11-3 and J usage is TRBJ1-6; tentatively, D is TRBD1 (5 bases). The ends were cut back, 5 bases at V and 11 bases at J, with 19 bases in the middle. This CDR3 comprises 15 residues. CDR1 is SGHNT, CDR2 YENEEA, per germline.

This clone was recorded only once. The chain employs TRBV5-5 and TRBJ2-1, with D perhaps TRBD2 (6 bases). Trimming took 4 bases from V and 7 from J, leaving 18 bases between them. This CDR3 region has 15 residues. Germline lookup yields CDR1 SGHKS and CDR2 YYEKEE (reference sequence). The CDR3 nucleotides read TGTGCCAGCAGCCCCTACGTGGGGAGGATAAATGAGCAGTTCTTC. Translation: CASSPYVGRINEQFF.